This T cell receptor (beta chain) originates from a study of blood T cell repertoires in COVID-19. Overall study context: Collection of acute and convalescent COVID-19 samples took place in the United States, Italy and Spain.

The CDR3 loop spans 12 amino acids. The germline V gene encodes CDR1 SGHDT and CDR2 YYEEEE. With 4 bases removed from V and 4 bases from J, the gap between germline ends came to 8 bases. Seattle enrolled patients during active infection and tracked them longitudinally. In the source study's methods: Estimation of nucleated cell counts relied on the amplification of reference gene primers. Generated by immunoSEQ multiplex PCR, the TCRdb table keeps only in-frame clones and is missing some. V, J and clone size were drawn from that table, and D and trimming were deduced from the DNA. The sample records approximately 210,000 clones, about 80% being singletons.

Sequenced: peripheral blood. This sequence joins TRBV5-6 and TRBJ1-2; D perhaps matches TRBD1 (6 bases). This TCR was sampled from a woman aged 80 or over with COVID-19, enrolled during active disease. CDR3 sequence reads: CASSDRSYGYTF. CDR3 DNA: TGTGCCAGCAGCGACAGGTCCTATGGCTACACCTTC.